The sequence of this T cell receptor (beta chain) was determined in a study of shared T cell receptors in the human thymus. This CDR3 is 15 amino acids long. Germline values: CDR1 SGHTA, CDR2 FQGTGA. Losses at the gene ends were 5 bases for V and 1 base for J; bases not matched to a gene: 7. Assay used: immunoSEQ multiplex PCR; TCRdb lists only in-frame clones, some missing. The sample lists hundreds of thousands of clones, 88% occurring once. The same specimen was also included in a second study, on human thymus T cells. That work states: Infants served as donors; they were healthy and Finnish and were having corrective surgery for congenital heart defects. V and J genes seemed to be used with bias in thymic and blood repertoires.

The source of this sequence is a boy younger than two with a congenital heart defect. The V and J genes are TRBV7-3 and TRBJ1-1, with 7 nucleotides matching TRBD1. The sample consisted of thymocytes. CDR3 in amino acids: CASSPGTAQNTEAFF. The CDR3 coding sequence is TGTGCCAGCAGCCCGGGGACAGCCCAGAACACTGAAGCTTTCTTT. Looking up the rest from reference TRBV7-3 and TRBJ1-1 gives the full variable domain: GAGVSQTPSNKVTEKGKYVELRCDPISGHTALYWYRQSLGQGPEFLIYFQGTGAADDSGLPNDRFFAVRPEGSVSTLKIQRTERGDSAVYLCASSPGTAQNTEAFFGQGTRLTVV.